This is a list of T cell receptor beta chains from one sample in a study of shared clonotypes between healthy human individuals. TCRdb keeps only in-frame clones here, not all; method: immunoSEQ multiplex PCR. The sample records some 2.3 million clones, 90% to 95% being singletons. Sequencing was performed on naive CD4+ T cells from PBMCs. The receptors shown here come from a man aged 18 to 30 in good health. Some clones in this sample may be carry-over from other donors' samples. The CDR3 runs from the conserved cysteine through the conserved F or W. The D gene is left open where the match is weak.

v_gene	j_gene	d_gene	CDR3nt	CDR3aa
TRBV29-1	TRBJ2-1	TRBD2	TGCAGCGGACGGACTAGCGGGAGGAAGTACTCCTACAATGAGCAGTTCTTC	CSGRTSGRKYSYNEQFF
TRBV5-1	TRBJ2-7	.	TGCGCCAGCAGCCCCGGGACGGAGCTTTGGTCCGAGCAGTACTTC	CASSPGTELWSEQYF
TRBV5-1	TRBJ2-5	.	TGCGCCAGCAGCTTAGCAGGGGAAAGGCAAGAGACCCAGTACTTC	CASSLAGERQETQYF
TRBV7-9	TRBJ2-7	.	TGTGCCAGCAGCTTACTACAGGGCTACGAGCAGTACTTC	CASSLLQGYEQYF
TRBV6-6	TRBJ2-7	.	TGTGCCAGCAGACGCAGGTGGCAATCCTACGAGCAGTACTTC	CASRRRWQSYEQYF
TRBV7-2	TRBJ2-1	.	TGTGCCAGCAGCTTACAGACTAATGAGCAGTTCTTC	CASSLQTNEQFF
TRBV7-8	TRBJ1-1	.	TGTGCCAGCGGAGACACTGAAGCTTTCTTT	CASGDTEAFF
TRBV6-1	TRBJ1-2	.	TGTGCCAGCAGTGATCAGGGGACGGGCTATGGCTACACCTTC	CASSDQGTGYGYTF
TRBV7-9	TRBJ1-2	.	TGTGCCAGCAGCCCCACCCTACAGGGTGGTGGCTATGGCTACACCTTC	CASSPTLQGGGYGYTF
TRBV29-1	TRBJ2-7	TRBD1	TGCAGCGTTGAAGACTCGGACAGGGGGACGTACGAGCAGTACTTC	CSVEDSDRGTYEQYF
TRBV7-2	TRBJ2-3	.	TGTGCCACCAGGGGCGGTACAGATACGCAGTATTTT	CATRGGTDTQYF